The 22 T cell receptor beta chains in this list originate from one sample, sequenced in a study of post-analysis software for immune sequencing data. Prepared libraries of TCR beta cDNA carried unique molecular identifiers. MiXCR, run by TCRdb on the PCR reads, gives a single entry per CDR3 protein. In the table there are hundreds of thousands of distinct CDR3 sequences, approximately 60% of which are singletons. Their antigens remain unidentified. Study-level points and caveats: About 5 TRBV segments occurring more often in patients than controls included TRBV5-6, TRBV5-1 and TRBV20-1.

The sequenced material came from blood. The receptors derive from a girl aged 2 to 9 with multiple sclerosis.

V usage is TRBV5-1 and J usage is TRBJ2-7; D is possibly TRBD1 (6 bases). The CDR3 is made up of 15 amino acids. In germline, CDR1 is SGHRS, CDR2 YFSETQ. The V gene lost 7 bases and the J gene lost 0 bases, with 17 bases spanning the gap. The CDR3 coding sequence is TGCGCCAGCTTTTTGTCGGACAGACACTCCTACGAGCAGTACTTC. Residues: CASFLSDRHSYEQYF.

V is TRBV20-1 and J is TRBJ1-5; D remains unclear. The CDR3 is 13 residues long. The V gene lost 4 bases and the J gene lost 7 bases, with 14 bases spanning the gap. CDR1 and CDR2 from the germline V gene are DFQATT and SNEGSKA (reference sequence). The CDR3 region has the DNA TGCAGTGCTACAACCTCCGAAGGGCAGCCCCAGCATTTT. Amino acids: CSATTSEGQPQHF.

The V call is TRBV5-1, the J call TRBJ2-1, with D hard to call. The CDR3 loop spans 15 amino acids. CDR1 SGHRS and CDR2 YFSETQ come from the germline V gene. V was pared by 4 bases and J by 0 bases, with 11 bases between. DNA for the CDR3: TGCGCCAGCAGCCCAACCACGAGCTCCTACAATGAGCAGTTCTTC. Translated, it gives CASSPTTSSYNEQFF.

The rearrangement joins TRBV28 to TRBJ2-5; no clear D gene. Trimming took 7 bases from V and 4 from J, leaving 10 bases between them. This CDR3 spans 12 amino acids. Looked up from germline, CDR1 is MDHEN and CDR2 is SYDVKM. CDR3 protein: CASTVVGETQYF. The DNA for the CDR3 is TGTGCCAGCACTGTGGTTGGAGAGACCCAGTACTTC.

The rearrangement joins TRBV18 to TRBJ2-5; D gene ambiguous. The V gene lost 2 bases and the J gene lost 4 bases, with 11 bases spanning the gap. The CDR3 runs to 14 residues. Germline V CDR1 and CDR2: KGHSH, LQKENI. DNA for the CDR3: TGTGCCAGCTCACCAGAGAGTATTCGAGAGACCCAGTACTTC. Protein sequence: CASSPESIRETQYF.

The chain has TRBV7-2 and TRBJ1-5, with D tentatively TRBD1 (6 bases). CDR3 length: 14 residues. Germline V gene lookup returns CDR1 SGHTA and CDR2 FQGNSA. V gave up 1 base and J gave up 7 bases, with 11 bases separating them. The CDR3 DNA sequence: TGTGCCAGCAGCTTAGTGGCAACAGGGCAGCCCCAGCATTTT. Translating gives CASSLVATGQPQHF.

A remark on this clonotype: A read error may produce the germline difference seen at one junction end. CDR3 sequence: CASSQGDVNTEAFF. The CDR3 bases are TGTGCCAGCAGTCAAGGTGACGTGAACACTGAAGCTTTCTTT. The V gene is TRBV3-1, the J gene TRBJ1-1, with no clear D. The CDR3 length is 14 residues. Germline CDR1 and CDR2: LGHDT and YNNKEL (reference sequence). The full variable domain, its missing parts supplied by reference TRBV3-1 and TRBJ1-1, is DTAVSQTPKYLVTQMGNDKSIKCEQNLGHDTMYWYKQDSKKFLKIMFSYNNKELIINETVPNRFSPKSPDKAHLNLHINSLELGDSAVYFCASSQGDVNTEAFFGQGTRLTVV.

The chain has TRBV3-1 and TRBJ1-2; D gene ambiguous. Trimming took 1 base from V and 8 from J, leaving 8 bases between them. The CDR3 totals 12 residues. The germline V gene encodes CDR1 LGHDT and CDR2 YNNKEL (reference sequence). CDR3 sequence reads: CASSQGREGYTF. For the CDR3, the DNA is TGTGCCAGCAGCCAAGGTCGGGAGGGCTACACCTTC.

The count of this clonotype is one. The chain combines TRBV5-1 with TRBJ2-1; 12 bases match TRBD2. This CDR3 has 15 amino acids. Germline loops: CDR1 SGHRS, CDR2 YFSETQ. The V gene end was trimmed by 3 bases and the J gene end by 9 bases; junction bases not matched to a gene: 7. CDR3 sequence: CASSSPGTSGREQFF. CDR3 DNA: TGCGCCAGCAGCTCACCCGGGACTAGCGGGCGTGAGCAGTTCTTC.

V is TRBV14 and J is TRBJ2-7; weak D call: TRBD1 (6 bases). CDR1 is SGHDN and CDR2 is FVKESK in the germline V gene. This CDR3 is 14 amino acids long. The V gene lost 4 bases and the J gene lost 5 bases, with 15 bases spanning the gap. The CDR3 here is CASSLTQGWHEQYF. In DNA, the CDR3 is TGTGCCAGCAGCCTCACCCAGGGGTGGCACGAGCAGTACTTC.

V usage is TRBV7-9 and J usage is TRBJ2-3, with 8 bases lining up with TRBD1. The CDR3 is made up of 15 amino acids. The junction had 6 bases not matched to a gene; V was cut back by 1 base and J by 6 bases. Germline assignment: CDR1 SEHNR and CDR2 FQNEAQ (reference sequence). The CDR3 here is CASSLGTGIEDTQYF. The CDR3 nucleotides are TGTGCCAGCAGCTTAGGGACAGGGATTGAGGATACGCAGTATTTT.

The CDR3 region is CASSQVETSGRGNEQYF. The CDR3 DNA reads TGTGCCAGCAGCCAAGTGGAGACTAGCGGGAGAGGCAACGAGCAGTACTTC. This rearrangement joins TRBV4-2 to TRBJ2-7; 12 bases fit TRBD2. The CDR3 is 17 amino acids. V lost 1 base and J lost 5; bases outside the gene matches: 9. From germline, CDR1 is LGHNA and CDR2 YNFKEQ.

The genes are TRBV5-1 and TRBJ2-4, with 13 bases identical to TRBD2. The CDR3 is 17 amino acids. Germline trimming cut 4 bases from V and 13 bases from J; bases unmatched to any gene: 17. CDR1 SGHRS and CDR2 YFSETQ come from the germline V gene. CDR3 residues: CASSRPQSTSGRREQYF. For the CDR3, the DNA is TGCGCCAGCAGCAGGCCCCAATCGACTAGCGGGAGGCGGGAGCAGTACTTC.

This clonotype showed up just a few times. CDR3 sequence: CSARDPGIGETQYF. CDR3 nucleotide sequence: TGCAGTGCTAGAGATCCGGGGATTGGGGAGACCCAGTACTTC. This sequence joins TRBV20-1 and TRBJ2-5; D is perhaps TRBD2 (5 bases). Between the trimmed V and J ends, which lost 0 bases and 5 bases, there was a span of 13 bases. The CDR3 runs to 14 residues. CDR1 and CDR2 from the germline V gene are DFQATT and SNEGSKA (reference sequence).

This clonotype has a handful of counts. The CDR3 sequence is CASSRRVEQFF. Here the CDR3 DNA reads TGTGCCAGCAGCCGACGGGTGGAGCAGTTCTTC. The V and J genes are TRBV13 and TRBJ2-1; unclear D gene. The germline CDR1 and CDR2 sequences are PRHDT and FYEKMQ (reference sequence). The CDR3 is 11 residues long. Deletions cut 5 bases from V and 10 bases from J, with 9 bases between.

This clonotype showed up just a few times. CDR3 region: CSVAIAGALETQYF. The CDR3 coding sequence is TGCAGCGTTGCAATAGCGGGAGCGTTGGAGACCCAGTACTTC. V is TRBV29-1 and J is TRBJ2-5; 9 positions match TRBD2. Trimming at V came to 4 bases and at J to 5 bases, leaving 8 bases not matched to a gene. Germline-derived CDR1 and CDR2 are SQVTM and ANQGSEA. The length of the CDR3 is 14 residues.

The sample holds a few counts of this clonotype. The J gene is TRBJ2-7, the V gene TRBV28; the D is unclear. Germline values: CDR1 MDHEN, CDR2 SYDVKM. Trimming cost V 1 base and J 1 base, with 8 bases left between them. The CDR3 extends over 14 amino acids. The chain's CDR3 is CASSLFRISYEQYF. As DNA, the CDR3 is TGTGCCAGCAGTTTATTCCGAATATCCTACGAGCAGTACTTC.

The rearrangement links TRBV7-8 to TRBJ1-1, with D perhaps matching TRBD1 (5 bases). The ends were cut back, 1 base at V and 1 base at J, with 10 bases in the middle. This CDR3 has 15 residues. CDR1 and CDR2 (germline): SGHVS, FQNEAQ. Here the CDR3 DNA reads TGTGCCAGCAGCTTAGTGCGGGGACCGAACACTGAAGCTTTCTTT. Its translation: CASSLVRGPNTEAFF. Together with reference TRBV7-8 and TRBJ1-1, the CDR3 gives the full variable domain: GAGVSQSPRYKVAKRGQDVALRCDPISGHVSLFWYQQALGQGPEFLTYFQNEAQLDKSGLPSDRFFAERPEGSVSTLKIQRTQQEDSAVYLCASSLVRGPNTEAFFGQGTRLTVV.

This clonotype appeared once. The chain employs TRBV20-1 and TRBJ1-1; no reliable D call. Looked up from germline, CDR1 is DFQATT and CDR2 is SNEGSKA (reference sequence). The CDR3 extends over 13 amino acids. Trimming stripped 0 bases from V and 3 bases from J, with 8 bases between. CDR3 DNA: TGCAGTGCTAGAGAGGGTCCGGACACTGAAGCTTTCTTT. It encodes CSAREGPDTEAFF.

The rearrangement links TRBV10-2 to TRBJ2-7, with D perhaps matching TRBD2 (5 bases). Germline values: CDR1 WSHSY, CDR2 SAAADI. This CDR3 comprises 16 residues. Deletions cut 5 bases from V and 5 bases from J, with 22 bases between. CDR3 in DNA: TGCGCCAGCAGTCATCTAGGCGGGCCTAATAGGCACGAGCAGTACTTC. As protein: CASSHLGGPNRHEQYF.

The gene calls are TRBV6-5 and TRBJ2-1, with 9 bases lining up with TRBD1. The V gene end was trimmed by 6 bases and the J gene end by 4 bases; junction bases not matched to a gene: 10. Germline lookup yields CDR1 MNHEY and CDR2 SVGAGI. The CDR3 loop spans 16 amino acids. The CDR3 DNA sequence: TGTGCCAGCAGCGCCGACACAGGGGGCCTTTACAATGAGCAGTTCTTC. This translates into CASSADTGGLYNEQFF.

This clonotype has more than one count but fewer than ten. V usage is TRBV4-2 and J usage is TRBJ2-1, with a possible D match to TRBD2 (6 bases). CDR3 length equals 17 residues. The germline V gene has CDR1 LGHNA and CDR2 YNFKEQ. The ends were cut back, 0 bases at V and 0 bases at J, with 12 bases in the middle. The CDR3 DNA sequence: TGTGCCAGCAGCCAAGATAGCGGCGAGAGCTCCTACAATGAGCAGTTCTTC. It encodes CASSQDSGESSYNEQFF.